These T cell receptor beta chains were read from a single sample in a study of shared clonotypes between healthy human individuals. Produced via immunoSEQ multiplex PCR; TCRdb's table is partial and in-frame only. This table has roughly 2,000,000 clones, roughly 95% appearing once. Sequenced input: naive CD8+ T cells from PBMCs. These receptors were collected from a man in his late teens or twenties in good health. Some clones in this sample may be carry-over from other donors' samples. Each CDR3 is given with its conserved first and last residue. A D gene is named only where the DNA matches it firmly.

d_gene,j_gene,v_gene,CDR3aa,CDR3nt
-,TRBJ2-2,TRBV28,CASSPIVSDPNTGELFF,TGTGCCAGCAGCCCAATTGTGTCGGATCCGAACACCGGGGAGCTGTTTTTT
-,TRBJ2-1,TRBV28,CASSLEKVSTSSYNEQFF,TGTGCCAGCAGTCTCGAGAAGGTCTCAACTAGCTCCTACAATGAGCAGTTCTTC
-,TRBJ1-5,TRBV19,CATFPGGNQPQHF,TGTGCCACATTCCCCGGGGGCAATCAGCCCCAGCATTTT
-,TRBJ2-7,TRBV7-9,CASSFPAGEQYF,TGTGCCAGCAGCTTCCCGGCTGGTGAGCAGTACTTC
-,TRBJ1-3,TRBV11-2,CASRPTLARAGNTIYF,TGTGCCAGCCGACCAACGCTGGCCCGCGCTGGAAACACCATATATTTT
-,TRBJ2-2,TRBV29-1,CSAGLPTGELFF,TGCAGCGCTGGACTACCAACCGGGGAGCTGTTTTTT
-,TRBJ2-3,TRBV13,CASSLGDSDTQYF,TGTGCCAGCAGCTTAGGAGATTCAGATACGCAGTATTTT
-,TRBJ2-1,TRBV7-9,CASSLARSPWGEQFF,TGTGCCAGCAGCTTAGCGCGCTCTCCCTGGGGTGAGCAGTTCTTC
-,TRBJ1-1,TRBV2,CASSARVSSTEAFF,TGTGCCAGCAGTGCGCGGGTCTCGAGCACTGAAGCTTTCTTT
TRBD2,TRBJ2-1,TRBV29-1,CSTKGSSGTYNEQFF,TGCAGCACCAAAGGTTCTAGCGGGACATACAATGAGCAGTTCTTC
TRBD1,TRBJ2-3,TRBV28,CASSTRGLTGTDTQYF,TGTGCCAGCAGCACCAGGGGGCTTACGGGCACAGATACGCAGTATTTT
-,TRBJ2-7,TRBV7-9,CASSFRVESPGYEQYF,TGTGCCAGCAGCTTTCGGGTGGAAAGTCCTGGCTACGAGCAGTACTTC